This T cell receptor beta chain was identified during a study of somatic mutations in cytotoxic T cells in rheumatoid arthritis. V dropped 1 base and J dropped 9 bases, with 13 bases sitting between them. The CDR3 contains 14 residues. Germline V gives CDR1 SGHVS, CDR2 FNYEAQ. Clones were read by immunoSEQ multiplex PCR, and TCRdb kept only the in-frame ones, dropping some. The sample shows roughly 20,000 clones, about 68% of them seen only once. Only a few counts were recorded for this clone. The receptor was isolated from a man in his sixties in good health. The sequencing input was CD8+ T cells sorted from blood. J is TRBJ2-1 and V is TRBV7-6; TRBD2 is a possible D gene (6 bases). Here the CDR3 reads CASSLVSGGGEQFF. The CDR3 DNA follows: TGTGCCAGCAGCTTAGTGTCCGGGGGTGGTGAGCAGTTCTTC.